The source of this TCR beta chain is a study of blood T cell repertoires in COVID-19. TCRdb keeps only in-frame clones here, not all; method: immunoSEQ multiplex PCR. The sample shows 60,000 to 80,000 clones, 65% to 85% of them seen only once. CDR3 length: 13 amino acids. Looked up from germline, CDR1 is SGHTA and CDR2 is FQGNSA. This clone was seen a single time. The germline gene is not matched at one end of the junction; a read error may be the cause. The Seattle patients joined while their infection was active and were tracked longitudinally afterward. Sequencing was done on a sample of peripheral blood. The chain uses TRBV7-2 and TRBJ1-4; D remains unclear. This clonotype was sampled from a man between 45 and 60 years old with COVID-19, enrolled during active disease. This CDR3 is CGSSRGFNEKLFF. CDR3 DNA: TGTGGCAGCTCACGGGGTTTTAATGAAAAACTGTTTTTT.